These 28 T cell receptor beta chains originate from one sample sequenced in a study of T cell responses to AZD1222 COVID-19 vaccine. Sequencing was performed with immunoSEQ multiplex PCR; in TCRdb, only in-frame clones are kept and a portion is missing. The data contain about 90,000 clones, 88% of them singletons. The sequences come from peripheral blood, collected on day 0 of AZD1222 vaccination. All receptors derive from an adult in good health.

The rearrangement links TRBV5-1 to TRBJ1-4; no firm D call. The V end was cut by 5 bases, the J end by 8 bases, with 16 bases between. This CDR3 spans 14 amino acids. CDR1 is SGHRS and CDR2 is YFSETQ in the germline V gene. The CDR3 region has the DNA TGCGCCAGCAGTCCCCGGGTCGCGGACGAAAAACTGTTTTTT. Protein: CASSPRVADEKLFF.

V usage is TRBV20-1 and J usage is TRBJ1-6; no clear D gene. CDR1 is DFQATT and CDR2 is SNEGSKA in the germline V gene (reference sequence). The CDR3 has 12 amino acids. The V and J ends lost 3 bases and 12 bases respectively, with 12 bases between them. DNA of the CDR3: TGCAGTGCTAGTACTACTGCGGGACCCCTCCACTTT. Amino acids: CSASTTAGPLHF.

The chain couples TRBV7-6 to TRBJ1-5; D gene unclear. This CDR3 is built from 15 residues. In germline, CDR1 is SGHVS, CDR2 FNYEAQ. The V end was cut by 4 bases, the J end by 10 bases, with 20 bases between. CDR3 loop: CASSSSSNGVVPQHF. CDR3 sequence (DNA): TGTGCCAGCAGCTCCTCCTCTAACGGAGTCGTACCCCAGCATTTT.

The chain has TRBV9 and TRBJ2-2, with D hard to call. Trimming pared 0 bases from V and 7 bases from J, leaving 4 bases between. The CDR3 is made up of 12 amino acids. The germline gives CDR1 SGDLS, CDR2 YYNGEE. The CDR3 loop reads CASSVVGGELFF. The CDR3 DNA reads TGTGCCAGCAGCGTAGTTGGCGGGGAGCTGTTTTTT.

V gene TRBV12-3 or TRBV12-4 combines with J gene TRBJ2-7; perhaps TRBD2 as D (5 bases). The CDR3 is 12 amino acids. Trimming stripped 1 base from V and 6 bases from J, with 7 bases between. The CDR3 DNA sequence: TGTGCCAGCAGTTTAGTAGGGAGCGAGCAGTACTTC. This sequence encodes CASSLVGSEQYF.

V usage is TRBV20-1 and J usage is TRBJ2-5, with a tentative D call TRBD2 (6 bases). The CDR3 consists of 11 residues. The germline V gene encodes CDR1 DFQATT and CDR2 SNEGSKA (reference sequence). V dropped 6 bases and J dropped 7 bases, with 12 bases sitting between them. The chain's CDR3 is CSAPAGGTQYF. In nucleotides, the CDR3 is TGCAGTGCCCCGGCCGGGGGGACCCAGTACTTC.

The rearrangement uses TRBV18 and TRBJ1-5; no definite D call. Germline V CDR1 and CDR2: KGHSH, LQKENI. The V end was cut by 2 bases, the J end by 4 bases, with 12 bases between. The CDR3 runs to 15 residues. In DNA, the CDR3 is TGTGCCAGCTCACCAGACACGAGGCTAAATCAGCCCCAGCATTTT. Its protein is CASSPDTRLNQPQHF.

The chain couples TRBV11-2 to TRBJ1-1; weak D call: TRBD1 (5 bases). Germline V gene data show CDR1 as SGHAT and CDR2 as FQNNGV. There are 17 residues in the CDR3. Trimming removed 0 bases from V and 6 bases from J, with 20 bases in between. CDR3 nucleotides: TGTGCCAGCAGCTTAGAGCTAACCCGACGGGGGAGGGCTGAAGCTTTCTTT. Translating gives CASSLELTRRGRAEAFF.

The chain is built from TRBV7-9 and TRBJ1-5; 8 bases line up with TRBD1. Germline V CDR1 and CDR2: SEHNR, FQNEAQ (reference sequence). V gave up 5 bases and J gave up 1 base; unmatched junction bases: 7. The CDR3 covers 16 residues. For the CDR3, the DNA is TGTGCCAGCAGCGCGGGGACAGGACCCAGCAATCAGCCCCAGCATTTT. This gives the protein CASSAGTGPSNQPQHF. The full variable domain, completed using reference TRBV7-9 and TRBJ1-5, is DTGVSQNPRHKITKRGQNVTFRCDPISEHNRLYWYRQTLGQGPEFLTYFQNEAQLEKSRLLSDRFSAERPKGSFSTLEIQRTEQGDSAMYLCASSAGTGPSNQPQHFGDGTRLSIL.

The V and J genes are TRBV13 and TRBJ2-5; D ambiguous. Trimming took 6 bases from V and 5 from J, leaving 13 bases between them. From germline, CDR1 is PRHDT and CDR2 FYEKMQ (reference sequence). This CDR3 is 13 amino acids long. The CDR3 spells CASSKIKTETQYF. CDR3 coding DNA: TGTGCCAGCAGTAAAATCAAGACGGAGACCCAGTACTTC. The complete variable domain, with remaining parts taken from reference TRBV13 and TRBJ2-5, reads AAGVIQSPRHLIKEKRETATLKCYPIPRHDTVYWYQQGPGQDPQFLISFYEKMQSDKGSIPDRFSAQQFSDYHSELNMSSLELGDSALYFCASSKIKTETQYFGPGTRLLVL.

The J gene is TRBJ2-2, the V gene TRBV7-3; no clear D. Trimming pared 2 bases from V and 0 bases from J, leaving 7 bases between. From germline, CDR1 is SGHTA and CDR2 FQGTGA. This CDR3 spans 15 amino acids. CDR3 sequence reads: CASSLQGSNTGELFF. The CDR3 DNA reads TGTGCCAGCAGCTTACAAGGTTCGAACACCGGGGAGCTGTTTTTT.

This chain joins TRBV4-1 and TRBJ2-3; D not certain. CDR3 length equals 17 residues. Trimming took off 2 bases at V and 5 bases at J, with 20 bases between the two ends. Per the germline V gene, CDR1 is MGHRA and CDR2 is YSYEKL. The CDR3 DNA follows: TGCGCCAGCAGCCAATCCCTAGTCCACCTACGGCAAGATACGCAGTATTTT. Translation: CASSQSLVHLRQDTQYF.

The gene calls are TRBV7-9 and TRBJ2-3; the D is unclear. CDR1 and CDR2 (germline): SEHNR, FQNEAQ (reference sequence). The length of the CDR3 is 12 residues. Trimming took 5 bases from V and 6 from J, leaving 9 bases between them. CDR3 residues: CASSTTLDTQYF. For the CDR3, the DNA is TGTGCCAGCAGCACGACACTTGATACGCAGTATTTT.

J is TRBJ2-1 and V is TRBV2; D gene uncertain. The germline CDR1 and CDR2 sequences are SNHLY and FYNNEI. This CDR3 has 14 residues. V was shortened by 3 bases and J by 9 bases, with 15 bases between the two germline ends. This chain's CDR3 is CASSENIGLGEQFF. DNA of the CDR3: TGTGCCAGCAGTGAGAATATCGGGCTCGGTGAGCAGTTCTTC.

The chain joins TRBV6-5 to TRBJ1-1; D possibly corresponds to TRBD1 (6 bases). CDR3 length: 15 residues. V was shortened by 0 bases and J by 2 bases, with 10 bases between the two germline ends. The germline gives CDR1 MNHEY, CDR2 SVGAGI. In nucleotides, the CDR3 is TGTGCCAGCAGTTACTCAGGCAGGGGTAACACTGAAGCTTTCTTT. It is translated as CASSYSGRGNTEAFF.

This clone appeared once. The CDR3 loop reads CASSMFSEAFF. As DNA, the CDR3 is TGTGCCAGTAGTATGTTCAGTGAAGCTTTCTTT. V gene TRBV19 combines with J gene TRBJ1-1; D unresolved. This CDR3 is 11 amino acids long. The germline CDR1 and CDR2 sequences are LNHDA and SQIVND (reference sequence). The V gene lost 3 bases and the J gene lost 7 bases, with 6 bases spanning the gap.

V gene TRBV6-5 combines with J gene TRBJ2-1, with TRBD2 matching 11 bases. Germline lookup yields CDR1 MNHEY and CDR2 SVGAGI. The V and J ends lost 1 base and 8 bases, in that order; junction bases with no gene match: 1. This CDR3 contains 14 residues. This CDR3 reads CASSYLGLADEQFF. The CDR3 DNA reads TGTGCCAGCAGTTACTTGGGACTAGCGGATGAGCAGTTCTTC.

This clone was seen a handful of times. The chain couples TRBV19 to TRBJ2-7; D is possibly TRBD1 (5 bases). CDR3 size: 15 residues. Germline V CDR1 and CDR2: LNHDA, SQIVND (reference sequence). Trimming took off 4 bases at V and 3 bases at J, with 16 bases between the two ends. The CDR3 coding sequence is TGTGCCAGTAGTAGGTCAGGGCGCGGTATCTACGAGCAGTACTTC. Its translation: CASSRSGRGIYEQYF.

CDR3 nucleotide sequence: TGTGCCAGCAGCCAAGATCTAGAGGCTAACTACGAGCAGTACTTC. Amino acid sequence: CASSQDLEANYEQYF. The chain combines TRBV14 with TRBJ2-7; no clear D gene. Trimming took off 0 bases at V and 3 bases at J, with 12 bases between the two ends. The germline gives CDR1 SGHDN, CDR2 FVKESK. The CDR3 consists of 15 residues. Together with reference TRBV14 and TRBJ2-7, the CDR3 gives the full variable domain: EAGVTQFPSHSVIEKGQTVTLRCDPISGHDNLYWYRRVMGKEIKFLLHFVKESKQDESGMPNNRFLAERTGGTYSTLKVQPAELEDSGVYFCASSQDLEANYEQYFGPGTRLTVT.

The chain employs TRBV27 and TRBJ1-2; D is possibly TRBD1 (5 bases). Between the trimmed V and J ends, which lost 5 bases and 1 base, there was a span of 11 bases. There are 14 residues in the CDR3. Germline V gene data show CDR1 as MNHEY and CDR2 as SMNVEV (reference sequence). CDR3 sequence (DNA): TGTGCCAGCAGTAAGACAGCTTTTAACTATGGCTACACCTTC. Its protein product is CASSKTAFNYGYTF.

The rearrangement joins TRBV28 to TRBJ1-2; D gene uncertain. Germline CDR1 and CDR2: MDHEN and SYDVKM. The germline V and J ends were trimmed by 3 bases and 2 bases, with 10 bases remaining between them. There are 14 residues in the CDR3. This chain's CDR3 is CASSFGMVNYGYTF. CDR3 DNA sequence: TGTGCCAGCAGTTTCGGGATGGTAAACTATGGCTACACCTTC.

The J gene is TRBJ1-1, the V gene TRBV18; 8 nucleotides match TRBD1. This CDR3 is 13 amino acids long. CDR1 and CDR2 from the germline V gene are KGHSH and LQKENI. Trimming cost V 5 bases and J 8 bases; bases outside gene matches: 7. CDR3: CASSTGGLREAFF. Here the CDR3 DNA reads TGTGCCAGCTCAACAGGGGGGCTCCGGGAAGCTTTCTTT. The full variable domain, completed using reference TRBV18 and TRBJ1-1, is NAGVMQNPRHLVRRRGQEARLRCSPMKGHSHVYWYRQLPEEGLKFMVYLQKENIIDESGMPKERFSAEFPKEGPSILRIQQVVRGDSAAYFCASSTGGLREAFFGQGTRLTVV.

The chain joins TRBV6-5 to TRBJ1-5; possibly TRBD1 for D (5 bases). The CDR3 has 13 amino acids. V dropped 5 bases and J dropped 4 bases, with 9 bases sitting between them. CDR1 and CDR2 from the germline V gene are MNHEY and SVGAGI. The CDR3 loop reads CASSRQQNQPQHF. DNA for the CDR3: TGTGCCAGCAGTCGACAGCAAAATCAGCCCCAGCATTTT.

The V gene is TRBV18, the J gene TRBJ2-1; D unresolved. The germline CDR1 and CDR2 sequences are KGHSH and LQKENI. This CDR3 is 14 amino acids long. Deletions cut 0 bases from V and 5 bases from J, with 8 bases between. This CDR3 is CASSPPTRNNEQFF. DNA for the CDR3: TGTGCCAGCTCACCACCGACAAGAAACAATGAGCAGTTCTTC.

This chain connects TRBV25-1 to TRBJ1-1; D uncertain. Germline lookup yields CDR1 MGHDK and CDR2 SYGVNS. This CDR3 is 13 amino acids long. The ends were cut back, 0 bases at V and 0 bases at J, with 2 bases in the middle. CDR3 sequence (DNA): TGTGCCAGCAGTGAATACCTGAACACTGAAGCTTTCTTT. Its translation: CASSEYLNTEAFF.

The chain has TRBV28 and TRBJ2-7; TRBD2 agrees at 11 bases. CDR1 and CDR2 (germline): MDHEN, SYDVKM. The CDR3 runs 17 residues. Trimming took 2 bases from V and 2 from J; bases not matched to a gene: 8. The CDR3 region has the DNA TGTGCCAGCAGTTTAGGGCTAGCGGGAGGACGGCCCTACGAGCAGTACTTC. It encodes CASSLGLAGGRPYEQYF.

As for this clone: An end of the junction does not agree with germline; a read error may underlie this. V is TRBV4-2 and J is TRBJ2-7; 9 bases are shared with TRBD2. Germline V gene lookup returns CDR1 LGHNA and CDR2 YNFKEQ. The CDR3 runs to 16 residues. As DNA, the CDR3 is TGTGCCAGCAGCCGACCGCTGACTAGCGGCAACCCCCGCGTCGTCTTC. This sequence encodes CASSRPLTSGNPRVVF.

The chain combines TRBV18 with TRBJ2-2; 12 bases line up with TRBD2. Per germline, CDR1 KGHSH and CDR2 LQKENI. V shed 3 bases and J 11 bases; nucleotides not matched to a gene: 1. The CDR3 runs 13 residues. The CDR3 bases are TGTGCCAGCTCACCGGGACTAGCGGGCGAGCTGTTTTTT. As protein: CASSPGLAGELFF.